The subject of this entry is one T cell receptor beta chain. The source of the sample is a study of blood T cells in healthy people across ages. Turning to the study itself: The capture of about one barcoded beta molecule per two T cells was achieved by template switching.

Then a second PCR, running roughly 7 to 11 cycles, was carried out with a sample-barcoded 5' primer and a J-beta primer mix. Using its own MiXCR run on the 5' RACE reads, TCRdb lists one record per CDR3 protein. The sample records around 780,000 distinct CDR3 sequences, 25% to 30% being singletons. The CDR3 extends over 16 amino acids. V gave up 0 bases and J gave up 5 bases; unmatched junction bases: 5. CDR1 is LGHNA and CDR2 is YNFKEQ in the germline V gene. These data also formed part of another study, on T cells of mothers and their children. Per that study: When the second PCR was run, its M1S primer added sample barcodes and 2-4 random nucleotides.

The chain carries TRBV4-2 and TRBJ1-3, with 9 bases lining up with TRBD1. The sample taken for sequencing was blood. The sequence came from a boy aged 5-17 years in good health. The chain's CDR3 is CASSQDSDRGRNTIYF. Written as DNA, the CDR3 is TGTGCCAGCAGCCAAGATTCTGACAGGGGGAGAAACACCATATATTTT.